This T cell receptor beta chain is from a study of T-cell reconstitution after alpha-beta-depleted transplantation in children. The table lists this clonotype with many counts. This CDR3 has 12 amino acids. Trimming removed 5 bases at V and 8 bases at J, with 10 bases between. Per germline, CDR1 SEHNR and CDR2 FQNEAQ (reference sequence). A TCRbeta library incorporating unique molecular identifiers was prepared. TCRdb reprocessed the PCR reads via MiXCR and lists one record per CDR3 protein. The repertoire consists of roughly 100,000 distinct CDR3 sequences, with 7.5% to 9% occurring once and the leading ten covering roughly 15%.

The chain has TRBV7-9 and TRBJ2-1; D possibly corresponds to TRBD2 (5 bases). The receptor comes from a boy under 10 years old with acute lymphoblastic leukemia, due to receive a stem cell transplant. Specimen: PBMCs, collected before TCRalphabeta/CD19-depleted stem cell transplant. The CDR3 bases are TGTGCCAGCAGCCCCGGGGTCCATGAGCAGTTCTTC. Translated, it gives CASSPGVHEQFF.